The TCR beta chain described here comes from a study of OX40 agonist ivuxolimab in advanced cancers. Study overall: Dosing consisted of intravenous ivuxolimab at 0.01 to 10 mg/kg every 2 weeks. Prior therapy, whether anti-PD-1, anti-PD-L1 or anti-CTLA-4, was allowed, and roughly 41% had some.

In its sample, this clone was seen once. Excluded were patients having autoimmune disease history or systemic immunosuppression. TCRdb's copy holds only in-frame clones and misses some; the assay was immunoSEQ multiplex PCR. The table has 70,000 to 75,000 clones, 85% seen once. The sequenced sample was CD4+ or CD8+ T cells sorted from blood, obtained in a trial of the OX40 agonist ivuxolimab. The receptor's source is an adult with an advanced solid tumor such as melanoma, head and neck, liver or kidney cancer.

The CDR3 region has the DNA TGTGCCACCAGCTCACTAGCGGGGGGGACAGATACGCAGTATTTT. Translation: CATSSLAGGTDTQYF. V is TRBV15 and J is TRBJ2-3; 13 bases align to TRBD2. The CDR3 contains 15 residues. Losses at the gene ends were 5 bases for V and 3 bases for J; bases not matched to a gene: 2. The germline gives CDR1 LNHNV, CDR2 YYDKDF (reference sequence).